The 5 T cell receptor beta chains below all came from one sample that was sequenced in a study of T cells in Graves' hyperthyroidism and ophthalmopathy. Researchers took RNA transcripts and amplified the TCR beta CDR3 regions from them. A set of HTBI primers served as the primers for a first-round RT-PCR of the TCR CDR3. TCRdb processed the multiplex PCR reads anew with MiXCR; each CDR3 protein has one entry. The table lists about 300,000 distinct CDR3 sequences, about 14% of them singletons. Sequencing was performed on blood. Receptor source: a woman aged 25 to 45 with Graves' hyperthyroidism that later progressed to Graves' ophthalmopathy.

This clonotype was observed a few times. The chain is built from TRBV19 and TRBJ1-1; D not certain. The CDR3 runs to 14 residues. The ends were cut back, 3 bases at V and 4 bases at J, with 12 bases in the middle. CDR1 is LNHDA, CDR2 SQIVND, per germline (reference sequence). CDR3 in DNA: TGTGCCAGTAGTATTGAGGTCTCGGGCACTGAAGCTTTCTTT. This encodes CASSIEVSGTEAFF.

J is TRBJ2-7 and V is TRBV29-1; 10 nucleotides match TRBD2. The V segment lost 6 bases and the J segment 7 bases; nucleotides outside the gene matches: 12. Germline loops: CDR1 SQVTM, CDR2 ANQGSEA. The CDR3 covers 14 residues. The CDR3: CSVRTGLAGEEQYF. The DNA of the CDR3 is TGCAGCGTCCGAACCGGCCTAGCGGGAGAGGAGCAGTACTTC.

This clonotype was recorded many times. This chain uses TRBV5-1 with TRBJ2-3; TRBD2 aligns across 12 bases. The CDR3 totals 16 residues. Losses at the gene ends were 0 bases for V and 5 bases for J; bases not matched to a gene: 4. CDR1 and CDR2 from the germline V gene are SGHRS and YFSETQ. The DNA of the CDR3 is TGCGCCAGCAGCTTGGGACTAGCGGGAGTACGAGATACGCAGTATTTT. As protein: CASSLGLAGVRDTQYF.

This clonotype was seen repeatedly, ten times or more. J is TRBJ2-5 and V is TRBV12-3 or TRBV12-4; D gene unclear. The CDR3 has 13 amino acids. V lost 6 bases, J lost 6 bases, and 14 bases lay in between. The DNA for the CDR3 is TGTGCCAGCAGCCCAGGTTACGTCCAGACCCAGTACTTC. Translating it yields CASSPGYVQTQYF.

This clonotype appeared many times. The V and J genes are TRBV6-1 and TRBJ2-7; D might be TRBD1 (6 bases). Trimming removed 7 bases from V and 2 bases from J, with 9 bases in between. This CDR3 comprises 12 residues. Germline CDR1 and CDR2: MNHNS and SASEGT. The CDR3 is CASNTGPYEQYF. The CDR3 coding sequence is TGTGCCAGCAATACAGGGCCCTACGAGCAGTACTTC.